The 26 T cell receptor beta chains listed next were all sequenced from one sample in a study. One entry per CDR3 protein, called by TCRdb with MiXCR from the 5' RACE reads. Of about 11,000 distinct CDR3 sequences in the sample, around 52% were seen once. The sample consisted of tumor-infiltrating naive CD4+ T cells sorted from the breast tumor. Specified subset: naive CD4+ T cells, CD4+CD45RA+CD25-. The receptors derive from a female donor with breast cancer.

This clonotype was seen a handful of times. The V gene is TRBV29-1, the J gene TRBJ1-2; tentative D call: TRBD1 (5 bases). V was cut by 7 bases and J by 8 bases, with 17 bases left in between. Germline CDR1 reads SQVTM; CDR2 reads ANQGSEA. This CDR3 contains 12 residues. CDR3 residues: CSAAGQPGGYTF. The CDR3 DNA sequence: TGCAGCGCTGCAGGACAACCGGGAGGCTACACCTTC.

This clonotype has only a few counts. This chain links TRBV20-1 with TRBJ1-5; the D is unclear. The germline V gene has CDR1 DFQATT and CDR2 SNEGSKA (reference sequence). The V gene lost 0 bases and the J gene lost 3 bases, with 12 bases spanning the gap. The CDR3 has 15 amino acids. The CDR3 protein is CSARDRFRHNQPQHF. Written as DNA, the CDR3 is TGCAGTGCTAGAGATCGGTTCAGACACAATCAGCCCCAGCATTTT.

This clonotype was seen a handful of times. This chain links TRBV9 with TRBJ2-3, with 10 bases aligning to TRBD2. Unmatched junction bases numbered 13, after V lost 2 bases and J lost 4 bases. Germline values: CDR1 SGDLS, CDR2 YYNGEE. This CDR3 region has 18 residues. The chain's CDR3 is CASSVLPSGSSFPDTQYF. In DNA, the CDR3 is TGTGCCAGCAGCGTTCTGCCTAGCGGGAGTTCTTTTCCAGATACGCAGTATTTT.

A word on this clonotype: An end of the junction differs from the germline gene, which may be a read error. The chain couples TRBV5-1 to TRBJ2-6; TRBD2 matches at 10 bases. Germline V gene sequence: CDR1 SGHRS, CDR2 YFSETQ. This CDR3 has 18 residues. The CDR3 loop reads CASSPRTSGRSRANVLTF. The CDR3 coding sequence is TGCGCCAGCAGCCCGAGGACTAGCGGACGCTCTAGGGCCAACGTCCTGACTTTC.

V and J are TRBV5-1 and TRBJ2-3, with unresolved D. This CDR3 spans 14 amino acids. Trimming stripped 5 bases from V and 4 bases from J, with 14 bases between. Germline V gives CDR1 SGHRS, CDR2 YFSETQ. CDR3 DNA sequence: TGCGCCAGCAGATCCTCTTCCCGAGCAGATACGCAGTATTTT. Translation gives CASRSSSRADTQYF.

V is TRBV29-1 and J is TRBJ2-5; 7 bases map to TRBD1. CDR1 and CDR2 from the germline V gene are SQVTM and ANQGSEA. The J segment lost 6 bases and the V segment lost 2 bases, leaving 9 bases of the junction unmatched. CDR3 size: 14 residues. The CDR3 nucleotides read TGCAGCGTTGAAACGGGGCCAGGGGGACAGACCCAGTACTTC. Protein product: CSVETGPGGQTQYF.

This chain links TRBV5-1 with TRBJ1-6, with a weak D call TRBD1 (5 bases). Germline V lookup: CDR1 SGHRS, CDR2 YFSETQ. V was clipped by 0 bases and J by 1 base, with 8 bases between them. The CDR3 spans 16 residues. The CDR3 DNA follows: TGCGCCAGCAGCTTGGCTGGGGGGTCCTATAATTCACCCCTCCACTTT. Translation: CASSLAGGSYNSPLHF.

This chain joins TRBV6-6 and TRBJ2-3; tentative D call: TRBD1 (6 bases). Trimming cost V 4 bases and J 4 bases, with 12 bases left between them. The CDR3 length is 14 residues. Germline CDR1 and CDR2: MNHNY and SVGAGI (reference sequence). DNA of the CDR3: TGTGCCAGCAGTTCCAGGGGTTCCGCAGATACGCAGTATTTT. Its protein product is CASSSRGSADTQYF.

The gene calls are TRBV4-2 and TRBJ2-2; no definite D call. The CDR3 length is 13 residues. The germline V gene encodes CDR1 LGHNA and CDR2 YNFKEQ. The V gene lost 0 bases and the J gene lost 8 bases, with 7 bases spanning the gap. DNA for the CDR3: TGTGCCAGCAGCCAAGATCTTCTAGGGGAGCTGTTTTTT. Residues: CASSQDLLGELFF.

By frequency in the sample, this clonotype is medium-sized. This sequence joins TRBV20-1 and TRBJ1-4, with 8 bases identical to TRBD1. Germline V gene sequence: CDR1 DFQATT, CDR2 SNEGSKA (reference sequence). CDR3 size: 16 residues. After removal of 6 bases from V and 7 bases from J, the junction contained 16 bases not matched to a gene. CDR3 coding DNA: TGCAGTGCCCGTGCGGTCTTCGGGACAGGTTTTGAAAAACTGTTTTTT. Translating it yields CSARAVFGTGFEKLFF.

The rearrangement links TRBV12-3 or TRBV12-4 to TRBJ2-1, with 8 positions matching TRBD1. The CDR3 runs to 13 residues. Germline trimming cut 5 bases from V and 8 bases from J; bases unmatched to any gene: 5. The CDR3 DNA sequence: TGTGCCAGCAGTCAAGGGACAGGAGATGAGCAGTTCTTC. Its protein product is CASSQGTGDEQFF.

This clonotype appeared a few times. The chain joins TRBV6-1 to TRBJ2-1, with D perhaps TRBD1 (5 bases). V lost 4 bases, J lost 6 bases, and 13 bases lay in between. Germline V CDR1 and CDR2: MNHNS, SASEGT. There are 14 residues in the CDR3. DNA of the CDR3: TGTGCCAGCAGTGGCAGGGTTCAGGGCAATGAGCAGTTCTTC. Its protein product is CASSGRVQGNEQFF.

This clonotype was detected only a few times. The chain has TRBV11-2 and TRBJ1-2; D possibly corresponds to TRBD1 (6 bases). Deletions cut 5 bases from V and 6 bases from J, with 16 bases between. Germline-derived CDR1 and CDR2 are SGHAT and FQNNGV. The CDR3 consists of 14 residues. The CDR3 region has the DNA TGTGCCAGCAGCCCCCAAACAGGGTTGAATGGCTACACCTTC. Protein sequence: CASSPQTGLNGYTF.

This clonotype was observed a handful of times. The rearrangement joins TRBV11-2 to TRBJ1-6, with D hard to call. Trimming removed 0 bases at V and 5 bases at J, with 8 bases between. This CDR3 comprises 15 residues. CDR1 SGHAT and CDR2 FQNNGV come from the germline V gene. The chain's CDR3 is CASSLDSHNNSPLHF. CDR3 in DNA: TGTGCCAGCAGCTTAGATAGCCATAATAATTCACCCCTCCACTTT. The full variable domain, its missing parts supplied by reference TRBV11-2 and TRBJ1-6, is EAGVAQSPRYKIIEKRQSVAFWCNPISGHATLYWYQQILGQGPKLLIQFQNNGVVDDSQLPKDRFSAERLKGVDSTLKIQPAKLEDSAVYLCASSLDSHNNSPLHFGNGTRLTVT.

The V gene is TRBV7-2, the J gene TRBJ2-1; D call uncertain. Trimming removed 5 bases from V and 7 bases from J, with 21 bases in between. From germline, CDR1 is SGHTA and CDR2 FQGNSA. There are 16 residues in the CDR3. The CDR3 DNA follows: TGTGCCAGCAGCCCCCTTACTACGTTGTTAGGAAATGAGCAGTTCTTC. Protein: CASSPLTTLLGNEQFF.

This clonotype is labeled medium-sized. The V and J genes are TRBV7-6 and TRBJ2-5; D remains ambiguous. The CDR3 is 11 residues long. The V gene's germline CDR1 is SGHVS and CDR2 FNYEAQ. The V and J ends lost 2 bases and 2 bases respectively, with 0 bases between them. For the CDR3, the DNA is TGTGCCAGCAGCTTACAAGAGACCCAGTACTTC. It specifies CASSLQETQYF.

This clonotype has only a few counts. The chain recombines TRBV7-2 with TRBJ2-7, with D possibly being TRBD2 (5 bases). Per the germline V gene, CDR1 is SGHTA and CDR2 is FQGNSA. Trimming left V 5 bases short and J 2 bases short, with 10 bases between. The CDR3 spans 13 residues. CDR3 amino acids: CASSRSGPYEQYF. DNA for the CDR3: TGTGCCAGCAGCAGAAGCGGACCCTACGAGCAGTACTTC.

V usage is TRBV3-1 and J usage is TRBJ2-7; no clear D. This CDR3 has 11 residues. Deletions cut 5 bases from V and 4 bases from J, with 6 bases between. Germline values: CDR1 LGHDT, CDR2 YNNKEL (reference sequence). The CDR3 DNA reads TGTGCCAGCAGCAACGGGTACGAGCAGTACTTC. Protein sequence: CASSNGYEQYF.

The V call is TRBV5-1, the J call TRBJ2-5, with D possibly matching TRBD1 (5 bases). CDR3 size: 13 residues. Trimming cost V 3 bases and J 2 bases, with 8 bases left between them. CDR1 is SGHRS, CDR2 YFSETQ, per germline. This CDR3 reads CASSSPGQETQYF. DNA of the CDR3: TGCGCCAGCAGCTCACCAGGGCAAGAGACCCAGTACTTC.

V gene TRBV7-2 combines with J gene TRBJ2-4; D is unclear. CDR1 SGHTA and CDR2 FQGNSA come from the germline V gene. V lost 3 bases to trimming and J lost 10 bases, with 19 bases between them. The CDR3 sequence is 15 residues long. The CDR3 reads CASSLDSKSSTIQYF. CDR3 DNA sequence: TGTGCCAGCAGCTTGGATAGTAAATCCTCGACAATTCAGTACTTC.

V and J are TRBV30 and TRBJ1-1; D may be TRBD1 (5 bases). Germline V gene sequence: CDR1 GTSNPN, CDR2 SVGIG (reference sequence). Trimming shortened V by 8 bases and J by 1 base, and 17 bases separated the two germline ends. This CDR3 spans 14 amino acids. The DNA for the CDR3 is TGTGCCGGACAAGGAGGGCGGAGGAACACTGAAGCTTTCTTT. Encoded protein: CAGQGGRRNTEAFF.

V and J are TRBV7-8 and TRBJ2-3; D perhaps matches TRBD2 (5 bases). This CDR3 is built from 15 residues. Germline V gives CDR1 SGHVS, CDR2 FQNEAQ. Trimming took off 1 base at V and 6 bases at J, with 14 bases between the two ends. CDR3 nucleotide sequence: TGTGCCAGCAGCTTAGGGTTGTTGAGGGCTGATACGCAGTATTTT. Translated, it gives CASSLGLLRADTQYF.

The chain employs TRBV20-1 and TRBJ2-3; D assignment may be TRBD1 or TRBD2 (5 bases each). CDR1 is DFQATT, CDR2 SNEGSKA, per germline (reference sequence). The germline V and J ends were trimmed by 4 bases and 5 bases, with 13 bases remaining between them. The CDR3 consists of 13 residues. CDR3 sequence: CSAKGTTRDTQYF. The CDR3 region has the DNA TGCAGTGCTAAAGGGACCACGAGAGATACGCAGTATTTT.

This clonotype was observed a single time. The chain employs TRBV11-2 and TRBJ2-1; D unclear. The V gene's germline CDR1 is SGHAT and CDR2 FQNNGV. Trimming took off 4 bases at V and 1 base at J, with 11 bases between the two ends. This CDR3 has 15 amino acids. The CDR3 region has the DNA TGTGCCAGCAGCTCCCAGACGAATTCCTACAATGAGCAGTTCTTC. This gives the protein CASSSQTNSYNEQFF.

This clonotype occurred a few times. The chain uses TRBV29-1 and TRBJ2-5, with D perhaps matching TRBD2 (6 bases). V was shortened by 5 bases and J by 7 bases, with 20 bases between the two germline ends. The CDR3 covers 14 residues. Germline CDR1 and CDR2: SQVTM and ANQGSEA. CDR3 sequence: CSVLSREPRRTQYF. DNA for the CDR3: TGCAGCGTTTTAAGCCGGGAGCCACGAAGGACCCAGTACTTC.

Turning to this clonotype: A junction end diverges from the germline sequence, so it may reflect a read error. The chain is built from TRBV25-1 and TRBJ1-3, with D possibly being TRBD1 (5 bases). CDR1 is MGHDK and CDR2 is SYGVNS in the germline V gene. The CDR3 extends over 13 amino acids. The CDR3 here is CVSSDSSGNTIYF. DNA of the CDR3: TGTGTCAGCAGTGACAGCTCTGGAAACACCATATATTTT.